The entry below describes one TCR beta chain. A second PCR of 7 to 11 cycles used a sample-barcoded 5' primer and a J-beta primer mix. TCRdb analysed the 5' RACE reads with MiXCR anew, one entry per CDR3 protein. This sample has about 800,000 distinct CDR3 sequences, with 20% to 25% found just once. The data were obtained in a study of blood T cells in healthy people across ages. These records were also assigned to another study, of T cells of mothers and their children. From that second work: Overlap in related mother-child pairs always slightly exceeded unrelated pairs, never significantly.

This clonotype was obtained from a boy aged 5-17 years in good health. The specimen was blood.

The CDR3 sequence is CAISDSGDGSYEQYF. The CDR3 nucleotides are TGTGCCATCAGTGACTCGGGGGACGGCTCCTACGAGCAGTACTTC. V gene TRBV10-3 combines with J gene TRBJ2-7, with D possibly matching TRBD2 (6 bases). V lost 3 bases to trimming and J lost 0 bases, with 12 bases between them. CDR3 size: 15 residues. In germline, CDR1 is ENHRY, CDR2 SYGVKD.